This T cell receptor beta chain is from a study of T cells in Graves' hyperthyroidism and ophthalmopathy. This clonotype was picked up many times. Its cognate antigen is unknown. This CDR3 is 15 amino acids long. V dropped 6 bases and J dropped 4; count of bases not matched to a gene: 9. The germline V gene has CDR1 LGHNA and CDR2 YNFKEQ. Study-level results: Median prediction lead before ophthalmopathy onset was 6.5 months with the model.

Amplification yielded TCR beta CDR3 regions, with RNA transcripts as the source. First-round RT-PCR of the TCR CDR3 relied on the HTBI primer set. TCRdb reanalysed the multiplex PCR reads using MiXCR and keeps one entry per CDR3 protein. Among over 250,000 distinct CDR3 sequences listed, less than 30% were seen once. Source material: blood. The clonotype comes from a man between 35 and 55 years old with Graves' hyperthyroidism that later progressed to Graves' ophthalmopathy. This rearrangement joins TRBV4-2 to TRBJ2-7; 10 bases are shared with TRBD2. The CDR3 DNA sequence: TGTGCCAGCAGGAAGGACGCTAGCGGGAGTTACGAGCAGTACTTC. Its translation: CASRKDASGSYEQYF.